Below are 20 T cell receptor beta chains sequenced from a single sample in a study of shared clonotypes between healthy human individuals. Naive CD8 cells, CD45RO-negative and positively selected for CCR7, excluded terminally differentiated effector memory CD45RA+ cells. Measured with immunoSEQ multiplex PCR; TCRdb has only the in-frame clones, and not every one. This table holds about 2.1 million clones, 85% to 95% found once. The sequencing input was naive CD8+ T cells from PBMCs. The receptors come from a man between 18 and 35 years old in good health. Some clones in this sample may be carry-over from other donors' samples.

The gene calls are TRBV12-5 and TRBJ2-7; unclear D gene. This CDR3 has 12 amino acids. V shed 1 base and J shed 3 bases, with 4 bases lying between them. CDR1 and CDR2 (germline): LGHNT, FRNRAP. CDR3 sequence: CASGLGLYEQYF. The CDR3 DNA follows: TGTGCTAGTGGTTTGGGACTCTACGAGCAGTACTTC.

J is TRBJ2-7 and V is TRBV10-3; 9 bases agree with TRBD2. Germline V lookup: CDR1 ENHRY, CDR2 SYGVKD. The CDR3 is 15 residues long. V was pared by 2 bases and J by 4 bases, with 6 bases of the junction left unmatched. The CDR3 nucleotides are TGTGCCATCAGTGAGAAAACTAGCGGGCGGTACGAGCAGTACTTC. Translated: CAISEKTSGRYEQYF.

In the case of this clone: Different DNA sequences within this sample yield the same CDR3. The chain carries TRBV29-1 and TRBJ2-1, with unresolved D. Trimming removed 4 bases at V and 0 bases at J, with 7 bases between. CDR3 length: 13 residues. Germline assignment: CDR1 SQVTM and CDR2 ANQGSEA. As DNA, the CDR3 is TGCAGCGTTGGGGGTTTCTCCTACAATGAGCAGTTCTTC. Translated, it gives CSVGGFSYNEQFF.

This clone was observed once. V is TRBV5-1 and J is TRBJ2-2, with D possibly matching TRBD1 (5 bases). The germline V and J ends were trimmed by 0 bases and 4 bases, with 10 bases remaining between them. Germline CDR1 SGHRS, CDR2 YFSETQ. The CDR3 spans 15 residues. The CDR3, as DNA: TGCGCCAGCAGCTTGGTAGGGGTTGGCACCGGGGAGCTGTTTTTT. Its translation: CASSLVGVGTGELFF.

This chain connects TRBV27 to TRBJ2-7, with D possibly TRBD2 on 5 matching bases. Germline CDR1 and CDR2: MNHEY and SMNVEV (reference sequence). The CDR3 extends over 15 amino acids. Deletions cut 5 bases from V and 2 bases from J, with 16 bases between. CDR3 in DNA: TGTGCCAGCAGTAGAACTAGGACCGCCCCCTACGAGCAGTACTTC. Translated, it gives CASSRTRTAPYEQYF.

The V gene is TRBV19, the J gene TRBJ2-5; D gene ambiguous. The CDR3 is 15 amino acids. Trimming removed 5 bases at V and 4 bases at J, with 17 bases between. Germline assignment: CDR1 LNHDA and CDR2 SQIVND (reference sequence). The chain's CDR3 is CASSGWAALAETQYF. CDR3 coding DNA: TGTGCCAGTAGTGGTTGGGCCGCACTGGCAGAGACCCAGTACTTC. Variable domain in full (rest from reference TRBV19 and TRBJ2-5): DGGITQSPKYLFRKEGQNVTLSCEQNLNHDAMYWYRQDPGQGLRLIYYSQIVNDFQKGDIAEGYSVSREKKESFPLTVTSAQKNPTAFYLCASSGWAALAETQYFGPGTRLLVL.

The chain recombines TRBV28 with TRBJ2-1; no clear D. The CDR3 extends over 13 amino acids. V was shortened by 1 base and J by 10 bases, with 11 bases between the two germline ends. Germline V gene lookup returns CDR1 MDHEN and CDR2 SYDVKM. The CDR3: CASSLFTKEEQFF. CDR3 coding DNA: TGTGCCAGCAGTTTATTCACGAAGGAAGAGCAGTTCTTC.

The CDR3 DNA reads TGTGCCAGCAGTCAAGGGACAGGGGGTTACACTGAAGCTTTCTTT. The encoded protein is CASSQGTGGYTEAFF. The chain combines TRBV27 with TRBJ1-1; 11 bases fit TRBD1. This CDR3 is 15 amino acids long. The V and J ends lost 5 bases and 3 bases, in that order; junction bases with no gene match: 5. From germline, CDR1 is MNHEY and CDR2 SMNVEV (reference sequence).

V gene TRBV7-3 combines with J gene TRBJ2-1, with D maybe TRBD2 (6 bases). The V gene lost 3 bases and the J gene lost 8 bases, with 17 bases spanning the gap. Germline V gene sequence: CDR1 SGHTA, CDR2 FQGTGA. The CDR3 contains 15 residues. CDR3 residues: CASSLGVTRLYEQFF. Written as DNA, the CDR3 is TGTGCCAGCAGCTTGGGAGTGACTAGGTTGTATGAGCAGTTCTTC.

Comments on this clone: The junction does not match germline at one end; this may be a read error. The chain carries TRBV6-1 and TRBJ2-7; D may match TRBD1 or TRBD2 (5 bases each). Germline CDR1 and CDR2: MNHNS and SASEGT. The CDR3 is 15 residues long. CDR3 protein: CASSEEGTASYEQYF. The CDR3 DNA sequence: TGTGCCAGCAGCGAAGAAGGGACGGCCTCCTACGAGCAGTACTTC.

The chain is built from TRBV7-8 and TRBJ1-5; tentative D call: TRBD1 (5 bases). CDR1 and CDR2 (germline): SGHVS, FQNEAQ. The CDR3 is 13 residues long. V was trimmed by 6 bases and J by 5 bases, leaving 11 bases between them. As DNA, the CDR3 is TGTGCCAGCAGTGACAGCGGTTATCAGCCCCAGCATTTT. Translated: CASSDSGYQPQHF.

This rearrangement joins TRBV7-6 to TRBJ2-2, with D possibly being TRBD1 (5 bases). This CDR3 comprises 17 residues. The V gene's germline CDR1 is SGHVS and CDR2 FNYEAQ. With 5 bases removed from V and 2 bases from J, the gap between germline ends came to 18 bases. CDR3 sequence reads: CASSPEGASLNTGELFF. As DNA, the CDR3 is TGTGCCAGCAGCCCAGAAGGGGCGTCATTAAACACCGGGGAGCTGTTTTTT. Full variable domain (remainder filled in from reference TRBV7-6 and TRBJ2-2): GAGVSQSPRYKVTKRGQDVALRCDPISGHVSLYWYRQALGQGPEFLTYFNYEAQQDKSGLPNDRFSAERPEGSISTLTIQRTEQRDSAMYRCASSPEGASLNTGELFFGEGSRLTVL.

A note on this clone: Within the sample, other DNA sequences also encode this same CDR3. V and J are TRBV11-2 and TRBJ2-7; the D is unclear. The CDR3 has 13 amino acids. The germline CDR1 and CDR2 sequences are SGHAT and FQNNGV. With 1 base removed from V and 3 bases from J, the gap between germline ends came to 7 bases. The chain's CDR3 is CASSLATNYEQYF. The CDR3 coding sequence is TGTGCCAGCAGCTTAGCCACGAACTACGAGCAGTACTTC.

This clone has only a few counts. Here the CDR3 reads CASSSKFLGEQYF. CDR3 bases: TGTGCCAGCAGCTCGAAGTTTTTAGGTGAGCAGTACTTC. The chain employs TRBV7-8 and TRBJ2-7; D uncertain. The V end lost 4 bases, the J end lost 7 bases, and 14 bases lay between the germline ends. Germline CDR1 and CDR2: SGHVS and FQNEAQ. This CDR3 is built from 13 residues.

The V and J genes are TRBV27 and TRBJ2-6, with D maybe TRBD2 (7 bases). The ends were cut back, 3 bases at V and 5 bases at J, with 11 bases in the middle. The CDR3 has 15 residues. Germline V lookup: CDR1 MNHEY, CDR2 SMNVEV (reference sequence). In DNA, the CDR3 is TGTGCCAGCAGTTTTGCGGGGGCCAGGGCCAACGTCCTGACTTTC. Translation: CASSFAGARANVLTF. Drawing the rest from reference TRBV27 and TRBJ2-6, the complete variable domain is EAQVTQNPRYLITVTGKKLTVTCSQNMNHEYMSWYRQDPGLGLRQIYYSMNVEVTDKGDVPEGYKVSRKEKRNFPLILESPSPNQTSLYFCASSFAGARANVLTFGAGSRLTVL.

This clone was counted once. The rearrangement joins TRBV19 to TRBJ1-1, with TRBD1 matching over 7 bases. The CDR3 runs to 13 residues. CDR1 LNHDA and CDR2 SQIVND come from the germline V gene (reference sequence). J lost 7 bases, V lost 5 bases, and 7 bases had no gene match. The CDR3 coding sequence is TGTGCCAGTAGTCAAGAGGGGGCAGGTGAAGCTTTCTTT. This translates into CASSQEGAGEAFF. The whole variable domain, filled in from reference TRBV19 and TRBJ1-1, reads DGGITQSPKYLFRKEGQNVTLSCEQNLNHDAMYWYRQDPGQGLRLIYYSQIVNDFQKGDIAEGYSVSREKKESFPLTVTSAQKNPTAFYLCASSQEGAGEAFFGQGTRLTVV.

Regarding this clone: Other nucleotide sequences from this sample produce the same CDR3. This chain joins TRBV11-2 and TRBJ2-7, with D unclear. Per germline, CDR1 SGHAT and CDR2 FQNNGV. With 2 bases removed from V and 3 bases from J, the gap between germline ends came to 8 bases. This CDR3 has 13 amino acids. The CDR3 DNA follows: TGTGCCAGCAGCTTATTGGAGAGCTACGAGCAGTACTTC. This translates into CASSLLESYEQYF.

The gene calls are TRBV28 and TRBJ2-3; either TRBD1 or TRBD2 may supply D (5 bases each). Trimming left V 4 bases short and J 7 bases short, with 6 bases between. Germline loops: CDR1 MDHEN, CDR2 SYDVKM. This CDR3 spans 11 amino acids. The CDR3 here is CASSWGYTQYF. The CDR3 nucleotides are TGTGCCAGCAGTTGGGGGTATACGCAGTATTTT. The whole variable domain, remainder taken from reference TRBV28 and TRBJ2-3, is DVKVTQSSRYLVKRTGEKVFLECVQDMDHENMFWYRQDPGLGLRLIYFSYDVKMKEKGDIPEGYSVSREKKERFSLILESASTNQTSMYLCASSWGYTQYFGPGTRLTVL.

The chain is built from TRBV27 and TRBJ2-1; TRBD2 agrees at 11 bases. Germline CDR1 is MNHEY and CDR2 is SMNVEV (reference sequence). The CDR3 contains 16 residues. V lost 5 bases to trimming and J lost 8 bases; unmatched junction nucleotides: 11. CDR3 DNA sequence: TGTGCCAGCAGTCTCCGTTTAGCGGGAGGGCTGGATGAGCAGTTCTTC. It encodes CASSLRLAGGLDEQFF.

J is TRBJ2-1 and V is TRBV4-2; D may be TRBD2 (6 bases). Germline V CDR1 and CDR2: LGHNA, YNFKEQ. Trimming stripped 0 bases from V and 4 bases from J, with 16 bases between. This CDR3 is built from 17 residues. The DNA for the CDR3 is TGTGCCAGCAGCCAAGATCGGGACTCCCCACGATACAATGAGCAGTTCTTC. Its protein is CASSQDRDSPRYNEQFF.